This T cell receptor (beta chain) was profiled in a study of spatial heterogeneity in lung cancer. TCR cDNA molecules each had a unique molecular identifier. A single record per CDR3 protein comes from TCRdb applying MiXCR to the 5' RACE reads. The table shows tens of thousands of distinct CDR3 sequences, with more than 15% occurring only once. Time point indicated: sample taken at primary tumor resection. Tumor, nontumor lung or frozen PBMC supplied whole RNA, sequenced without sorting. The donor group consisted of under 95 patients who had untreated, early-stage non-small cell lung cancer. This CDR3 spans 14 amino acids. The V end was cut by 5 bases, the J end by 2 bases, with 11 bases between. Germline V gene data show CDR1 as SGHAT and CDR2 as FQNNGV.

The rearrangement links TRBV11-2 to TRBJ2-3; D may correspond to TRBD1 or TRBD2 (6 bases each). This TCR derives from a male donor with early-stage non-small cell lung cancer. The specimen comprised PBMCs, sampled at surgery. The CDR3 sequence is CASSARDTTDTQYF. The CDR3 DNA is TGTGCCAGCAGCGCGCGGGACACCACAGATACGCAGTATTTT. Filled out from reference TRBV11-2 and TRBJ2-3, the complete variable domain reads EAGVAQSPRYKIIEKRQSVAFWCNPISGHATLYWYQQILGQGPKLLIQFQNNGVVDDSQLPKDRFSAERLKGVDSTLKIQPAKLEDSAVYLCASSARDTTDTQYFGPGTRLTVL.